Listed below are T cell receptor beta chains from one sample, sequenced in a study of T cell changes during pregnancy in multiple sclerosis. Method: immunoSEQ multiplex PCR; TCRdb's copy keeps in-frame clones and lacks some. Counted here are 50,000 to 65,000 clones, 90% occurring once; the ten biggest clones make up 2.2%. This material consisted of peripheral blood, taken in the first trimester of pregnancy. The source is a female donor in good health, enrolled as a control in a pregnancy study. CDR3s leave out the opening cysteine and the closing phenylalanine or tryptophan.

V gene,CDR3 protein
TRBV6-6,ASSLNSGDTEAF
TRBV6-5,ASTLGGGRNEQF
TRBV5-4,ASSLGLAGGPREQY
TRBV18,ASSPQQGVNTIY
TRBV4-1,ASSQVGGETEAF
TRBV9,ASSASGVEPEAF
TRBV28,ASKGEGNQPQH
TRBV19,ASSIAKGGGNEQF
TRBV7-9,ASRKGDSYNYGYT
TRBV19,ASSRTGFNYGYT
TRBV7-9,ASSSATGTNEKLF
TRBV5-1,ASSLDPWGTGSYEQY
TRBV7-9,ASRLDGQSNEKLF
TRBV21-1,ASSKGGSGMVHYGYT
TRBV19,ASSIDHAGGGLDQPQH
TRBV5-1,ASSRGLAGDTQY
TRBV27,ASSLGSMNTEAF